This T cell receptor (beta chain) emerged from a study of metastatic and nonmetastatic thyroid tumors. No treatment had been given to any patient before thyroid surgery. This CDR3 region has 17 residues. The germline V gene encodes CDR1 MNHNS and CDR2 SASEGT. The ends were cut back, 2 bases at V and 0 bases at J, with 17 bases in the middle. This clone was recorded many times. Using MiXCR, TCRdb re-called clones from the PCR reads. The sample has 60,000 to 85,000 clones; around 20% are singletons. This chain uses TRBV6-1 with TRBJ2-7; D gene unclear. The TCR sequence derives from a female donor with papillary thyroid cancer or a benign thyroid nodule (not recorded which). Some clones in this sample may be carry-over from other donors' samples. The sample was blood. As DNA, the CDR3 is TGTGCCAGCAGTGAAAGTCAGGCAGGCAGTGGCTCCTACGAGCAGTACTTC. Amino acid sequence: CASSESQAGSGSYEQYF.